The T cell receptor beta chain under discussion was sequenced for a study of graft-versus-host responses after intestinal transplantation. Study at large: Once they had received anti-thymocyte globulin induction, all recipients took tacrolimus and steroids for approximately three years. Whole-study results and caveats: Peak circulating GvH clone levels were associated with early post-transplant HvG declines. Recipient marrow contained GvH clones, some of which appeared first in ileum or blood.

Using immunoSEQ multiplex PCR, the repertoire was profiled, and TCRdb retains in-frame clones only, with some absent. The table includes around 100,000 clones, approximately 92% detected once. Note on this clone: The antigen is not known.

This CDR3 is 14 amino acids long. The germline V and J ends were trimmed by 3 bases and 3 bases, with 11 bases remaining between them. Germline V lookup: CDR1 MNHEY, CDR2 SMNVEV (reference sequence). J is TRBJ1-1 and V is TRBV27; D unclear. This TCR derives from a human donor who was the organ donor for an intestinal transplant. The source material was unstimulated CD4+ T cells sorted from spleen or lymph node cells, sampled before transplant. The CDR3 sequence is CASSFGVMDTEAFF. For the CDR3, the DNA is TGTGCCAGCAGTTTCGGGGTGATGGACACTGAAGCTTTCTTT.